These T cell receptor beta chains were read from a single sample in a study of ipilimumab plus nivolumab after autologous stem cell transplantation. Here immunoSEQ multiplex PCR was the method, and the copy in TCRdb shows in-frame clones only, minus some. The table includes 9,500 to 15,000 clones, 69% detected once. Sequences were derived from PBMCs, sampled in a trial of ipilimumab plus nivolumab as post-transplant consolidation. The receptors here all came from a male donor with diffuse large B-cell lymphoma. Both conserved end residues are part of each CDR3. A D gene is named only where the DNA matches it firmly. The listing skips clone size in some rows; elsewhere it reads once, few, many or a size class.

v_call: TRBV6-6
clone_size: once
j_call: TRBJ2-3
d_call: TRBD2
cdr3_aa: CASSVSGISTDTQYF
cdr3_nt: TGTGCCAGCAGCGTGAGCGGGATTAGCACAGATACGCAGTATTTT

v_call: TRBV7-6
clone_size: .
j_call: TRBJ2-2
d_call: .
cdr3_aa: CASSSQGGANTGELFF
cdr3_nt: TGTGCCAGCAGCTCCCAAGGAGGGGCGAACACCGGGGAGCTGTTTTTT

v_call: TRBV2
clone_size: .
j_call: TRBJ2-2
d_call: .
cdr3_aa: CASRPGTVTGELFF
cdr3_nt: TGTGCCAGCAGACCCGGGACGGTCACCGGGGAGCTGTTTTTT

v_call: TRBV11-2
clone_size: medium-sized
j_call: TRBJ1-2
d_call: .
cdr3_aa: CASSLGPAYGYTF
cdr3_nt: TGTGCCAGCAGCTTAGGTCCTGCCTATGGCTACACCTTC

v_call: TRBV7-3
clone_size: few
j_call: TRBJ1-1
d_call: .
cdr3_aa: CASSLKSSGEAFF
cdr3_nt: TGTGCCAGCAGCTTAAAAAGTTCCGGCGAAGCTTTCTTT

v_call: TRBV28
clone_size: .
j_call: TRBJ1-2
d_call: .
cdr3_aa: CASSLPQKNYGYTF
cdr3_nt: TGTGCCAGCAGTTTACCACAGAAAAACTATGGCTACACCTTC

v_call: TRBV19
clone_size: few
j_call: TRBJ2-7
d_call: TRBD1
cdr3_aa: CASSVRTGGVDEQYF
cdr3_nt: TGTGCCAGTAGTGTTAGGACAGGGGGCGTCGACGAGCAGTACTTC

v_call: TRBV28
clone_size: .
j_call: TRBJ1-1
d_call: .
cdr3_aa: CASSLSGRTEAFF
cdr3_nt: TGTGCCAGCAGTTTATCAGGGCGTACTGAAGCTTTCTTT

v_call: TRBV7-2
clone_size: .
j_call: TRBJ1-2
d_call: TRBD1
cdr3_aa: CASSLRGQGGYGYTF
cdr3_nt: TGTGCCAGCAGCTTGCGGGGTCAGGGGGGGTATGGCTACACCTTC

v_call: TRBV5-1
clone_size: .
j_call: TRBJ2-7
d_call: .
cdr3_aa: CASSPEALYEQYF
cdr3_nt: TGCGCCAGCAGCCCCGAGGCGTTGTACGAGCAGTACTTC

v_call: TRBV30
clone_size: .
j_call: TRBJ2-5
d_call: .
cdr3_aa: CAWSPSETQYF
cdr3_nt: TGTGCCTGGAGTCCCTCAGAGACCCAGTACTTC

v_call: TRBV27
clone_size: .
j_call: TRBJ2-7
d_call: TRBD1
cdr3_aa: CASSPGTVASTGQYF
cdr3_nt: TGTGCCAGCAGTCCCGGGACAGTAGCTAGTACGGGGCAGTACTTC

v_call: TRBV6-1
clone_size: .
j_call: TRBJ2-7
d_call: .
cdr3_aa: CASSEGFEQYF
cdr3_nt: TGTGCCAGCAGTGAAGGGTTCGAGCAGTACTTC

v_call: TRBV4-1
clone_size: few
j_call: TRBJ1-5
d_call: .
cdr3_aa: CASSQEWGRNQPQHF
cdr3_nt: TGCGCCAGCAGCCAAGAGTGGGGGCGGAATCAGCCCCAGCATTTT

v_call: TRBV6-1
clone_size: .
j_call: TRBJ2-7
d_call: TRBD1
cdr3_aa: CASSPRQGYEQYF
cdr3_nt: TGTGCCAGCAGTCCCCGACAGGGCTACGAGCAGTACTTC

v_call: TRBV21-1
clone_size: .
j_call: TRBJ2-7
d_call: .
cdr3_aa: CASSKRNGRGGYEQYF
cdr3_nt: TGTGCCAGCAGCAAACGCAATGGCCGGGGGGGGTACGAGCAGTACTTC

v_call: TRBV27
clone_size: .
j_call: TRBJ2-7
d_call: .
cdr3_aa: CASSWTAAFEQYF
cdr3_nt: TGTGCCAGCAGTTGGACAGCAGCGTTTGAGCAGTACTTC

v_call: TRBV6-5
clone_size: .
j_call: TRBJ1-6
d_call: .
cdr3_aa: CASGHNPNSPLHF
cdr3_nt: TGTGCCAGTGGACATAACCCGAATTCACCCCTCCACTTT

v_call: TRBV19
clone_size: .
j_call: TRBJ1-5
d_call: .
cdr3_aa: CASDPLWSNQPQHF
cdr3_nt: TGTGCCAGTGACCCCCTATGGAGCAATCAGCCCCAGCATTTT

v_call: TRBV27
clone_size: .
j_call: TRBJ2-4
d_call: .
cdr3_aa: CASSFNGGRDIQYF
cdr3_nt: TGTGCCAGCAGTTTTAATGGGGGTCGAGACATTCAGTACTTC

v_call: TRBV11-2
clone_size: .
j_call: TRBJ2-3
d_call: .
cdr3_aa: CASSRRTTSPFVPDTQYF
cdr3_nt: TGTGCCAGCAGCCGACGGACGACCTCACCCTTTGTTCCAGATACGCAGTATTTT

v_call: TRBV18
clone_size: .
j_call: TRBJ2-7
d_call: TRBD2
cdr3_aa: CASSLSGSPYEQYF
cdr3_nt: TGTGCCAGCTCACTGAGCGGGAGCCCCTACGAGCAGTACTTC

v_call: TRBV9
clone_size: once
j_call: TRBJ1-6
d_call: TRBD1
cdr3_aa: CASSVAGGNSPLHF
cdr3_nt: TGTGCCAGCAGCGTAGCAGGGGGTAATTCACCCCTCCACTTT

v_call: TRBV9
clone_size: .
j_call: TRBJ2-1
d_call: .
cdr3_aa: CASSVGATSIGEQFF
cdr3_nt: TGTGCCAGCAGCGTGGGGGCGACTAGCATAGGTGAGCAGTTCTTC

v_call: TRBV19
clone_size: .
j_call: TRBJ1-2
d_call: .
cdr3_aa: CASSIDRQGHYGYTF
cdr3_nt: TGTGCCAGTAGTATAGATCGGCAGGGTCACTATGGCTACACCTTC

v_call: TRBV29-1
clone_size: few
j_call: TRBJ2-7
d_call: .
cdr3_aa: CSAMTAISYEQYF
cdr3_nt: TGCAGCGCGATGACAGCGATCTCCTACGAGCAGTACTTC

v_call: TRBV7-2
clone_size: .
j_call: TRBJ1-1
d_call: .
cdr3_aa: CASSLVTLNTEAFF
cdr3_nt: TGTGCCAGCAGCTTAGTGACTTTGAACACTGAAGCTTTCTTT

v_call: TRBV9
clone_size: medium-sized
j_call: TRBJ1-6
d_call: .
cdr3_aa: CASSAPSTGSPLHF
cdr3_nt: TGTGCCAGCAGCGCCCCTTCGACAGGATCACCCCTCCACTTT

v_call: TRBV19
clone_size: .
j_call: TRBJ2-7
d_call: .
cdr3_aa: CASSIDVSTRSEQYF
cdr3_nt: TGTGCCAGTAGTATAGATGTCAGTACGAGGAGCGAGCAGTACTTC

v_call: TRBV6-5
clone_size: .
j_call: TRBJ1-1
d_call: .
cdr3_aa: CASSYSSGAEIEAFF
cdr3_nt: TGTGCCAGCAGTTACTCGTCAGGGGCTGAAATCGAGGCTTTCTTT

v_call: TRBV29-1
clone_size: .
j_call: TRBJ2-5
d_call: TRBD2
cdr3_aa: CSVEARWGGETQYF
cdr3_nt: TGCAGCGTTGAAGCCAGGTGGGGGGGAGAGACCCAGTACTTC

v_call: TRBV10-1
clone_size: .
j_call: TRBJ2-7
d_call: .
cdr3_aa: CASSETGYHEQYF
cdr3_nt: TGCGCCAGCAGTGAGACCGGGTACCACGAGCAGTACTTC

v_call: TRBV2
clone_size: .
j_call: TRBJ1-2
d_call: .
cdr3_aa: CASSPKGDTFYGYTF
cdr3_nt: TGTGCCAGCAGCCCCAAGGGGGATACTTTTTATGGCTACACCTTC

v_call: TRBV5-6
clone_size: .
j_call: TRBJ2-2
d_call: .
cdr3_aa: CASSLEGLRRTGELFF
cdr3_nt: TGTGCCAGCAGCTTGGAGGGACTCCGGCGGACCGGGGAGCTGTTTTTT

v_call: TRBV7-9
clone_size: .
j_call: TRBJ2-1
d_call: .
cdr3_aa: CASSYRDIINEQFF
cdr3_nt: TGTGCCAGCAGCTACCGCGACATTATCAATGAGCAGTTCTTC

v_call: TRBV5-1
clone_size: .
j_call: TRBJ1-2
d_call: TRBD1
cdr3_aa: CASSPHRGHGYGYTF
cdr3_nt: TGCGCCAGCAGCCCCCACAGGGGGCATGGCTATGGCTACACCTTC

v_call: TRBV19
clone_size: .
j_call: TRBJ2-2
d_call: TRBD1
cdr3_aa: CASSIDLQGDPGELFF
cdr3_nt: TGTGCCAGTAGTATAGATCTCCAGGGGGACCCCGGGGAGCTGTTTTTT

v_call: TRBV2
clone_size: .
j_call: TRBJ2-7
d_call: .
cdr3_aa: CASRGDTYEQYF
cdr3_nt: TGTGCCAGCAGGGGAGACACCTACGAGCAGTACTTC

v_call: TRBV7-1
clone_size: few
j_call: TRBJ2-7
d_call: TRBD1
cdr3_aa: CASSLDLMTGAYEQYF
cdr3_nt: TGTGCCAGCAGCCTTGACCTCATGACAGGGGCCTACGAGCAGTACTTC

v_call: TRBV7-2
clone_size: medium-sized
j_call: TRBJ2-7
d_call: TRBD2
cdr3_aa: CASSLLLAGGYEQYF
cdr3_nt: TGTGCCAGCAGCTTACTTCTTGCGGGGGGTTACGAGCAGTACTTC

v_call: TRBV7-9
clone_size: few
j_call: TRBJ1-5
d_call: TRBD1
cdr3_aa: CASSLAGTDNQPQHF
cdr3_nt: TGTGCCAGCAGCTTAGCGGGGACAGATAATCAGCCCCAGCATTTT

v_call: TRBV5-1
clone_size: .
j_call: TRBJ2-1
d_call: .
cdr3_aa: CASSLKLLSYNEQFF
cdr3_nt: TGCGCCAGCAGCTTGAAACTTCTCTCCTACAATGAGCAGTTCTTC

v_call: TRBV25-1
clone_size: .
j_call: TRBJ2-2
d_call: TRBD1
cdr3_aa: CASSGDRGPAGGELFF
cdr3_nt: TGTGCCAGCAGTGGGGACAGGGGGCCCGCCGGCGGGGAGCTGTTTTTT

v_call: TRBV15
clone_size: .
j_call: TRBJ2-7
d_call: TRBD1
cdr3_aa: CATSRPGQGVYEQYF
cdr3_nt: TGTGCCACCAGCAGACCGGGACAGGGCGTCTACGAGCAGTACTTC

v_call: TRBV6-6
clone_size: once
j_call: TRBJ1-3
d_call: TRBD1
cdr3_aa: CASSGTGVGNTIYF
cdr3_nt: TGTGCCAGCAGCGGGACAGGGGTTGGAAACACCATATATTTT

v_call: TRBV11-2
clone_size: few
j_call: TRBJ2-7
d_call: .
cdr3_aa: CASSLDPTGEQYF
cdr3_nt: TGTGCCAGCAGCTTAGATCCAACGGGAGAGCAGTACTTC

v_call: TRBV18
clone_size: many
j_call: TRBJ2-7
d_call: .
cdr3_aa: CASSPTSDPGEQYF
cdr3_nt: TGTGCCAGCTCACCAACGAGCGACCCGGGGGAGCAGTACTTC

v_call: TRBV19
clone_size: .
j_call: TRBJ1-4
d_call: .
cdr3_aa: CASSISASGGEKLFF
cdr3_nt: TGTGCCAGTAGTATCTCGGCCTCGGGGGGTGAAAAACTGTTTTTT

v_call: TRBV9
clone_size: .
j_call: TRBJ1-1
d_call: .
cdr3_aa: CASSERGNGGNTEAFF
cdr3_nt: TGTGCCAGCAGCGAGAGGGGGAACGGGGGGAACACTGAAGCTTTCTTT

v_call: TRBV6-1
clone_size: .
j_call: TRBJ1-3
d_call: .
cdr3_aa: CASSGRGRGDSGNTIYF
cdr3_nt: TGTGCCAGCAGTGGCCGGGGCAGGGGTGACTCTGGAAACACCATATATTTT

v_call: TRBV5-1
clone_size: many
j_call: TRBJ2-3
d_call: .
cdr3_aa: CASSSSKNGATDTQYF
cdr3_nt: TGCGCCAGCAGCTCCTCAAAAAACGGGGCCACAGATACGCAGTATTTT

v_call: TRBV7-2
clone_size: few
j_call: TRBJ2-1
d_call: .
cdr3_aa: CASSLAGTSLHNEQFF
cdr3_nt: TGTGCCAGCAGCTTAGCGGGCACTAGCCTACACAATGAGCAGTTCTTC

v_call: TRBV30
clone_size: .
j_call: TRBJ2-5
d_call: .
cdr3_aa: CAWSVRAETQYF
cdr3_nt: TGTGCCTGGAGTGTACGGGCAGAGACCCAGTACTTC

v_call: TRBV10-2
clone_size: .
j_call: TRBJ2-2
d_call: .
cdr3_aa: CASRGTGELFF
cdr3_nt: TGCGCCAGCAGGGGGACCGGGGAGCTGTTTTTT

v_call: TRBV5-6
clone_size: .
j_call: TRBJ2-2
d_call: .
cdr3_aa: CASSPTANTGELFF
cdr3_nt: TGTGCCAGCAGCCCGACAGCGAACACCGGGGAGCTGTTTTTT

v_call: TRBV19
clone_size: once
j_call: TRBJ1-1
d_call: .
cdr3_aa: CASSIDRDNPNTEAFF
cdr3_nt: TGTGCCAGTAGTATAGATCGGGACAACCCGAACACTGAAGCTTTCTTT

v_call: TRBV27
clone_size: few
j_call: TRBJ2-7
d_call: .
cdr3_aa: CASSPHSTGGYEQYF
cdr3_nt: TGTGCCAGCAGTCCCCATTCGACAGGCGGCTACGAGCAGTACTTC

v_call: TRBV6-6
clone_size: .
j_call: TRBJ1-2
d_call: .
cdr3_aa: CASSPDRYGYTF
cdr3_nt: TGTGCCAGCAGCCCAGACAGATATGGCTACACCTTC

v_call: TRBV6-1
clone_size: few
j_call: TRBJ1-6
d_call: TRBD1
cdr3_aa: CASSEGTGGTNSPLHF
cdr3_nt: TGTGCCAGCAGTGAGGGGACAGGGGGGACGAATTCACCCCTCCACTTT